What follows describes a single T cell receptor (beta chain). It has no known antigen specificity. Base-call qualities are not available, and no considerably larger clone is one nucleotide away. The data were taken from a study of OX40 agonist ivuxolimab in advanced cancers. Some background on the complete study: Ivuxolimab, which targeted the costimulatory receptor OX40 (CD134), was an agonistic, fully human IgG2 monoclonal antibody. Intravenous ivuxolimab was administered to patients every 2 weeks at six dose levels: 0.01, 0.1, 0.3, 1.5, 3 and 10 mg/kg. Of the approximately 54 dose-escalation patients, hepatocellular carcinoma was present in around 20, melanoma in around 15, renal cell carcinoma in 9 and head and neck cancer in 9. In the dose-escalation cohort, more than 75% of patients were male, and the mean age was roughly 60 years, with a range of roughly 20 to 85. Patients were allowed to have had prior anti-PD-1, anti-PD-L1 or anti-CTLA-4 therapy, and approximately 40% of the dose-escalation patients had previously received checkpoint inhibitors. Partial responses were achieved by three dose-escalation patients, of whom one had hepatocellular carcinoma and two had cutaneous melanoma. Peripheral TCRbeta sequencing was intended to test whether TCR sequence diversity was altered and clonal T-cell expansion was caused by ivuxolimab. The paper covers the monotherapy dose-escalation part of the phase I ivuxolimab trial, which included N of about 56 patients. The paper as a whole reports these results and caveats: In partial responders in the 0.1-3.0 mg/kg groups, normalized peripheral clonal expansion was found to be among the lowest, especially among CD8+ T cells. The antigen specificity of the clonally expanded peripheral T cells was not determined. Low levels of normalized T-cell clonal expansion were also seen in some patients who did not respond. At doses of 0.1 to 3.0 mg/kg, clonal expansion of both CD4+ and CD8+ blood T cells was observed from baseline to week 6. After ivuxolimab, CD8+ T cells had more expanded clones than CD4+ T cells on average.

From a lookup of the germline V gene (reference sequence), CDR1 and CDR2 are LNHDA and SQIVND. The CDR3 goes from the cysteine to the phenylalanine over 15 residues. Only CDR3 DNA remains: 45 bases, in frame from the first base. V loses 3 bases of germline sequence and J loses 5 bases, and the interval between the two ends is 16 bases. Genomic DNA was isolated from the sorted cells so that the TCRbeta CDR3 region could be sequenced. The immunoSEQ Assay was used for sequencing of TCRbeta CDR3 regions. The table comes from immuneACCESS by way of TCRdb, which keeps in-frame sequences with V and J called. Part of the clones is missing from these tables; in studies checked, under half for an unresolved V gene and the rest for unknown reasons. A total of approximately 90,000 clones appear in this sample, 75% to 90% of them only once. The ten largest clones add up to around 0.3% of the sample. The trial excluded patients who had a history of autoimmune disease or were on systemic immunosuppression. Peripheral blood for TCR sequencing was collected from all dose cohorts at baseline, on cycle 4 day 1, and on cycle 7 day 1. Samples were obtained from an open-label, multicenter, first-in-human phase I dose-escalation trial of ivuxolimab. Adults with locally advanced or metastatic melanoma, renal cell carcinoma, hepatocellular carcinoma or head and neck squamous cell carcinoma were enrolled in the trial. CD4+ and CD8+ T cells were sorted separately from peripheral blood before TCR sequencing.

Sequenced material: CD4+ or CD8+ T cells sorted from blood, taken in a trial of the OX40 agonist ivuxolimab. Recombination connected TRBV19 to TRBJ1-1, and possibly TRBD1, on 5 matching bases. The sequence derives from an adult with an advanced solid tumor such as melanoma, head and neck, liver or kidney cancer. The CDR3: CASSIEGARLTEAFF. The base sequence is TGTGCCAGTAGTATCGAAGGGGCGCGTTTAACTGAAGCTTTCTTT.